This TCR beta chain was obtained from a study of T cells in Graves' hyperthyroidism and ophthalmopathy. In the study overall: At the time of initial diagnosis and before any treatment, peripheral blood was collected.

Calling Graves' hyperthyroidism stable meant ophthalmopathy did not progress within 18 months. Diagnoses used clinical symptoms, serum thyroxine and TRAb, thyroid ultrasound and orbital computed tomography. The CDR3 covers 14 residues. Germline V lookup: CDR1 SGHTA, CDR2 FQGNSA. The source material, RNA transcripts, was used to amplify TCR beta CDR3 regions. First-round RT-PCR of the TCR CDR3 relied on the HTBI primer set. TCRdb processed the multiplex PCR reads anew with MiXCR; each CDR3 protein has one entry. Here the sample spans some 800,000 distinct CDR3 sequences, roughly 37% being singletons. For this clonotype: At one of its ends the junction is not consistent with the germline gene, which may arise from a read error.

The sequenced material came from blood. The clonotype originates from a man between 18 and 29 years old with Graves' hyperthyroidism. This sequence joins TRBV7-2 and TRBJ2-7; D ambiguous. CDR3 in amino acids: CASSLVASSYGQYF. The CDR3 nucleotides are TGTGCCAGCAGCTTAGTGGCCAGCAGCTACGGGCAGTACTTC.